This TCR beta chain was captured in a study of shared clonotypes between healthy human individuals. Study details: Used for every donor were three CD4 naive, three CD4 memory, two CD8 naive and one CD8 memory plate.

Trimming cost V 6 bases and J 0 bases, with 9 bases left between them. CDR1 SGDLS and CDR2 YYNGEE come from the germline V gene. This CDR3 spans 13 amino acids. Findings of the study overall: Sampling used blood alone; tissue repertoires probably differ. Rarefaction gave evidence that sorted-subset sequencing remained incomplete despite large depth. A few donors had about 5% of their naive CD4 clonotypes in common.

Concerning this clone: Antigen: not known.

Some clones are missing from TCRdb's copy, which holds only in-frame ones; the method was immunoSEQ multiplex PCR. The table includes nearly 1,000,000 clones, 60% to 85% detected once. The receptor was derived from a man younger than 35 in good health. What was sequenced was memory CD4+ T cells sorted from blood. Specified subset: CD45RA-negative fraction. The rearrangement uses TRBV9 and TRBJ1-2; no reliable D call. For the CDR3, the DNA is TGTGCCAGCACGCCCGCCTCTAACTATGGCTACACCTTC. Translated: CASTPASNYGYTF.